The 7 T cell receptor beta chains in this list originate from one sample, sequenced in a study of CD8+ T cells in alopecia areata. RNA was extracted and reverse transcribed into cDNA as the sequencing template. TCRdb's copy holds only in-frame clones and misses some; the assay was immunoSEQ multiplex PCR. The sample consists of roughly 210,000 clones, around 43% of them appearing once. As for treatment: oral pan-JAK inhibitor, 5-10 mg twice daily. The sample in question was CD4+ T cells sorted from blood, obtained between weeks 36 and 40, from a patient treated with tofacitinib. Every receptor here comes from a human donor with alopecia areata.

V is TRBV5-1 and J is TRBJ2-2, with D possibly matching TRBD2 (5 bases). Germline V gene data show CDR1 as SGHRS and CDR2 as YFSETQ. This CDR3 comprises 16 residues. V was clipped by 0 bases and J by 1 base, with 10 bases between them. CDR3 amino acids: CASSLVEGRNTGELFF. The CDR3 nucleotides read TGCGCCAGCAGCTTGGTAGAGGGAAGGAACACCGGGGAGCTGTTTTTT.

The chain links TRBV7-2 to TRBJ2-7, with TRBD1 identical over 10 bases. CDR1 and CDR2 from the germline V gene are SGHTA and FQGNSA. With V trimmed by 5 bases and J by 4 bases, 5 bases remained unmatched. The CDR3 sequence is 14 residues long. The CDR3: CASSRGQGRYEQYF. CDR3 bases: TGTGCCAGCAGCCGGGGACAGGGGAGATACGAGCAGTACTTC.

This chain uses TRBV4-1 with TRBJ1-2; TRBD1 matches at 9 bases. J lost 3 bases, V lost 4 bases, and 6 bases had no gene match. This CDR3 has 15 amino acids. The germline V gene encodes CDR1 MGHRA and CDR2 YSYEKL. DNA of the CDR3: TGCGCCAGCAGCCTTGGGACAGGGCAGGACTATGGCTACACCTTC. Its translation: CASSLGTGQDYGYTF.

The V gene is TRBV5-1, the J gene TRBJ2-7; either TRBD1 or TRBD2 may supply D (5 bases each). Trimming shortened V by 0 bases and J by 4 bases, and 11 bases separated the two germline ends. The CDR3 covers 14 residues. CDR1 and CDR2 (germline): SGHRS, YFSETQ. CDR3 region: CASSLDRDGYEQYF. CDR3 in DNA: TGCGCCAGCAGCTTGGACCGGGACGGGTACGAGCAGTACTTC.

This clone has a handful of counts. The chain is built from TRBV4-2 and TRBJ2-1; 8 nucleotides agree with TRBD2. The CDR3 is made up of 15 amino acids. J gave up 7 bases and V 3 bases, and 8 bases lay outside the gene matches. The germline CDR1 and CDR2 sequences are LGHNA and YNFKEQ. The CDR3 sequence is CASSHLAGPVNEQFF. The CDR3, as DNA: TGTGCCAGCAGCCACCTAGCGGGCCCCGTGAATGAGCAGTTCTTC.

This chain links TRBV29-1 with TRBJ2-5; no firm D call. V lost 4 bases and J lost 1, with 7 bases in between. Germline V gives CDR1 SQVTM, CDR2 ANQGSEA. The CDR3 contains 12 residues. DNA for the CDR3: TGCAGCGTTGCGTTTGGCCAAGAGACCCAGTACTTC. Encoded protein: CSVAFGQETQYF.

The chain has TRBV7-2 and TRBJ1-2; a possible D gene is TRBD1 (6 bases). The germline V gene has CDR1 SGHTA and CDR2 FQGNSA. The V end was cut by 1 base, the J end by 3 bases, with 9 bases between. CDR3 length: 14 amino acids. The CDR3 DNA is TGTGCCAGCAGCTTAGTGGGGGCGGACTATGGCTACACCTTC. It codes for CASSLVGADYGYTF.